This TCR beta chain originates from a study of shared clonotypes between healthy human individuals. Across the study: CD4 naive and memory got three plates each, CD8 naive two, CD8 memory one.

Naive CD8 cells lacked CD45RO and underwent positive selection for CCR7, leaving out terminally differentiated effector memory CD45RA+ cells. Sequenced by immunoSEQ multiplex PCR; TCRdb stores in-frame clones only, minus some. The repertoire holds approximately 2,200,000 clones, 85% to 95% seen once, with 1.5% to 2% in the top ten. Germline values: CDR1 WNHNN, CDR2 SYGVQD (reference sequence). Deletions cut 0 bases from V and 11 bases from J, with 10 bases between. This CDR3 contains 13 residues. The sequence derives from a man aged 18 to 30 in good health. Some clones in this sample may be carry-over from other donors' samples. The genes are TRBV10-1 and TRBJ1-4, with D perhaps matching TRBD1 (5 bases). Input material: naive CD8+ T cells from PBMCs. CDR3 nucleotide sequence: TGCGCCAGCAGTGAGTCCCGAGGGGCGAAACTGTTTTTT. Translated, it gives CASSESRGAKLFF.